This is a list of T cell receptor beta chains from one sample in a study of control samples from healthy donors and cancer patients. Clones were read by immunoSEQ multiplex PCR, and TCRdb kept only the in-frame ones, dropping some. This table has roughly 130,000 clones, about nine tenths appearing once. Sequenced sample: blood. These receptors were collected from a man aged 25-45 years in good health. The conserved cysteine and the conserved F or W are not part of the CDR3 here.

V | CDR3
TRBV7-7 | ASSPIQEDTEAF
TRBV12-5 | ASREPYEQY
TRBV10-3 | AISEGKAF
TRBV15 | ATSRDRQGADTQY
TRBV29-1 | SVGTGRETQY
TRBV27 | ASSPGQGYQPQH
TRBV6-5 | ASSYGQFYEQY
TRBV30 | AWSPGGIAYEQY
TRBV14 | ASSHSVLGYGYT
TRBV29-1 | SVGQSSYEQY
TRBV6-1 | ASSEKSGGYGYT
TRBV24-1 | ATSDPGEANYGYT
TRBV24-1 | ATSPGTGSGSYEQY
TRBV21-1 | ASSKALVFGGEQY
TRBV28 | ASSLFQGYNSPLH
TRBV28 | ASRSNTEAF
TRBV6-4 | ASSDSSSVNEQF
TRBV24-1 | ATSDPGTKSTGELF
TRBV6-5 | ASSSTGGTEAF
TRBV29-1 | SVEGLAKNIQY
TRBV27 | ASSEYNEQF
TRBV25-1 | ASKWAGANTEAF
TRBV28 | ASSIDSRAYTEAF
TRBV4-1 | ASSQDTGGPYNEQF
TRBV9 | ASSVLASWNEQF
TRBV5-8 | ASSLAWTSGIVYEQY
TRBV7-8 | ASSLTRNSGRHYNEQF
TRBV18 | ASSPPGTDTQY
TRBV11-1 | ASSFDFGDAGELF
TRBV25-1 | ASSVYGGIGNEQF
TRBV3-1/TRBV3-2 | ASSQDPWSLGALNTEAF
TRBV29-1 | SVDGLAGVNEQF
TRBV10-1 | ASSESLAGREQF
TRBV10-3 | AIQGLLSTDTQY
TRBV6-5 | ASSYGTGNMNTEAF
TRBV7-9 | ASSPGIPSYEQY
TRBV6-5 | ASTNYRDTEAF
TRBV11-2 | ASSLTSGRASYNEQF
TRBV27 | ASSLSGEGLNTEAF
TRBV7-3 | ASRRDTANTGELF
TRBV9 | ASSVKGNTEAF